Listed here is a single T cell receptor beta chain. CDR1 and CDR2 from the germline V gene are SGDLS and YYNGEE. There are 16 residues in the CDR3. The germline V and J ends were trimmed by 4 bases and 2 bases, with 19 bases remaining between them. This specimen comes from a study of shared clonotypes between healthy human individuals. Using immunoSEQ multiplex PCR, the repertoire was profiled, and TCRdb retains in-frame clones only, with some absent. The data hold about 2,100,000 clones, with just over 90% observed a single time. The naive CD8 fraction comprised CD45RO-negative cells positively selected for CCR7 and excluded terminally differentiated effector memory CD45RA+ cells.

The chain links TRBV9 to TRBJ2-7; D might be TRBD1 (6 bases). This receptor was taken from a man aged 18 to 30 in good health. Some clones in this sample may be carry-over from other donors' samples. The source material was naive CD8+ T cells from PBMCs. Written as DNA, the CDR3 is TGTGCCAGCAGCCCGAGGCAGGGGACGAACCCCTACGAGCAGTACTTC. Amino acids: CASSPRQGTNPYEQYF.